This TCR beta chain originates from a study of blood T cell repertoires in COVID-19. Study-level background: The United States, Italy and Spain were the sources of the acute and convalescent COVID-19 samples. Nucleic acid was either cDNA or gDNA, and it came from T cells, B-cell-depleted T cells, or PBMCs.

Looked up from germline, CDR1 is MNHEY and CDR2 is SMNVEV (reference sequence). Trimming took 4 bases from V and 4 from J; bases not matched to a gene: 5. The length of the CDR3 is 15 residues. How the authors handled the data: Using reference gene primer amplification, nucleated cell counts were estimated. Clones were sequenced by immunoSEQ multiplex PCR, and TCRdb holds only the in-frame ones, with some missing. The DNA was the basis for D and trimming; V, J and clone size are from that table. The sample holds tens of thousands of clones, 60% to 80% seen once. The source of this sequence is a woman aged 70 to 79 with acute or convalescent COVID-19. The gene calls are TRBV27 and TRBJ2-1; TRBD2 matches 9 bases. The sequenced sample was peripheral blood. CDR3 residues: CASSWTSADYNEQFF. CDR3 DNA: TGTGCCAGCAGTTGGACTAGCGCAGATTACAATGAGCAGTTCTTC.